One sample yielded the 6 T cell receptor beta chains listed below, sequenced in a study of identical twins. TCRdb reanalysed the 5' RACE reads using MiXCR and keeps one entry per CDR3 protein. The table records a few hundred thousand distinct CDR3 sequences, about 8.3% of them present only once. This same sample was also part of a study on yellow fever vaccine responses in identical twins.

Sequenced material: CD8+ T cells sorted from blood. These receptors were collected from a woman aged 18 to 35 in good health.

This clonotype came up a few times. V usage is TRBV20-1 and J usage is TRBJ2-5; D gene unclear. Germline CDR1 reads DFQATT; CDR2 reads SNEGSKA (reference sequence). V was cut by 5 bases and J by 1 base, with 8 bases left in between. The CDR3 extends over 12 amino acids. The CDR3 DNA follows: TGCAGTGCTGGGGAATTCCAAGAGACCCAGTACTTC. Residues: CSAGEFQETQYF.

This clonotype has only a few counts. The chain uses TRBV7-3 and TRBJ2-3, with TRBD2 matching 7 bases. Trimming at V came to 5 bases and at J to 2 bases, leaving 7 bases not matched to a gene. There are 15 residues in the CDR3. The germline gives CDR1 SGHTA, CDR2 FQGTGA. CDR3 nucleotide sequence: TGTGCCAGCAGCCCGTGGGAGGGCTCCACAGATACGCAGTATTTT. Protein: CASSPWEGSTDTQYF.

The chain uses TRBV27 and TRBJ2-5, with 7 nucleotides matching TRBD1. The V gene's germline CDR1 is MNHEY and CDR2 SMNVEV (reference sequence). Trimming took 8 bases from V and 1 from J; bases not matched to a gene: 7. The CDR3 has 14 residues. CDR3 DNA: TGTGCCAGCGGACCGGGACAGCTCCAAGAGACCCAGTACTTC. Translated: CASGPGQLQETQYF.

This clonotype was counted a few times. The V call is TRBV6-2 or TRBV6-3, the J call TRBJ2-7; 7 nucleotides match TRBD1. Germline V gives CDR1 MNHEY, CDR2 SVGEGT. V gave up 1 base and J gave up 7 bases; unmatched junction bases: 7. The CDR3 has 14 residues. The CDR3 here is CASSYYGTAGEQYF. CDR3 coding DNA: TGTGCCAGCAGTTACTACGGGACAGCAGGGGAGCAGTACTTC.

The chain couples TRBV15 to TRBJ2-1; D might be TRBD1 or TRBD2, each matching 5 bases. CDR1 LNHNV and CDR2 YYDKDF come from the germline V gene (reference sequence). The CDR3 has 14 residues. Deletions cut 5 bases from V and 6 bases from J, with 14 bases between. The CDR3 bases are TGTGCCACCAGCGACACGGGGCCTGGCAATGAGCAGTTCTTC. The encoded protein is CATSDTGPGNEQFF. The full variable domain, completed using reference TRBV15 and TRBJ2-1, is DAMVIQNPRYQVTQFGKPVTLSCSQTLNHNVMYWYQQKSSQAPKLLFHYYDKDFNNEADTPDNFQSRRPNTSFCFLDIRSPGLGDTAMYLCATSDTGPGNEQFFGPGTRLTVL.

This clonotype appeared a few times. V gene TRBV25-1 combines with J gene TRBJ2-7; 9 bases match TRBD2. Germline CDR1 and CDR2: MGHDK and SYGVNS. The CDR3 loop spans 16 amino acids. V lost 3 bases and J lost 1; bases outside the gene matches: 7. In DNA, the CDR3 is TGTGCCAGCAGTGATCTGGGGCTAGCGGGATCCTACGAGCAGTACTTC. This gives the protein CASSDLGLAGSYEQYF.